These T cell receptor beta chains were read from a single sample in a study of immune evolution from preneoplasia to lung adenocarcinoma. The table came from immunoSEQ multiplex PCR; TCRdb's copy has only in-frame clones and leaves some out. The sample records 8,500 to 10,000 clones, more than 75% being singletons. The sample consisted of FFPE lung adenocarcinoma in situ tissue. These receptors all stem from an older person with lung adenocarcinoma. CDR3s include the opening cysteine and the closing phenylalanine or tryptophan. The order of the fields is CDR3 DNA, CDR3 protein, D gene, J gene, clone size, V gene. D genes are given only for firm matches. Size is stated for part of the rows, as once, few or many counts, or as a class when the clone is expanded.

TGTGCCAGTAGTAACCTACTAGCGGGGGGTTACAATGAGCAGTTCTTC	CASSNLLAGGYNEQFF	TRBD2	TRBJ2-1	once	TRBV19
TGTGCCAGTAGGAAGACAGAGAGCTCCTATAATTCACCCCTCCACTTT	CASRKTESSYNSPLHF	NA	TRBJ1-6	once	TRBV19
TGTGCCAGCAGCCCCGGGACTAGCAGCGAAATCTACAATGAGCAGTTCTTC	CASSPGTSSEIYNEQFF	TRBD2	TRBJ2-1	NA	TRBV7-9
TGTGCCAGCAGAAAGGGCAATGAGCAGTTCTTC	CASRKGNEQFF	NA	TRBJ2-1	NA	TRBV6-6
TGCAGCGTTGAACCCGGGAATGGCTACACCTTC	CSVEPGNGYTF	NA	TRBJ1-2	NA	TRBV29-1
TGTGCCAGCAGCTTAGGGGTTATGGTGGACAGGGGGCTCACAGATACGCAGTATTTT	CASSLGVMVDRGLTDTQYF	TRBD1	TRBJ2-3	NA	TRBV7-9
TGTGCCAGCAGCTCGGGGACAGTCTCTGGAAACACCATATATTTT	CASSSGTVSGNTIYF	TRBD1	TRBJ1-3	NA	TRBV6-6
TGTGCCAGCCCCCGGAGGGGACAATCGGCCGGGGAGCTGTTTTTT	CASPRRGQSAGELFF	NA	TRBJ2-2	NA	TRBV25-1
TGCGCCAGCAGCCAAGGACTAGCCATGGGGAGAGAGCAGTACTTC	CASSQGLAMGREQYF	TRBD2	TRBJ2-7	NA	TRBV4-1
TGCGCCAGCAGCCTTGGGACAGGGGTGGGGAATGAGCAGTTCTTC	CASSLGTGVGNEQFF	TRBD1	TRBJ2-1	NA	TRBV4-3
TGTGCCACCAGCAGAGATGAAAGCGGAATTACAACCCAGTACTTC	CATSRDESGITTQYF	NA	TRBJ2-5	few	TRBV15
TGTGCCATCATGGAGGCTAAAAGCGGGTCCTACGAGCAGTACTTC	CAIMEAKSGSYEQYF	NA	TRBJ2-7	NA	TRBV2
TGTGCCAGCAGCACGTGGACAGGGAACACTGAAGCTTTCTTT	CASSTWTGNTEAFF	TRBD1	TRBJ1-1	NA	TRBV5-6
TGTGCCAGCAGCTTAGTAACCGGGACAAACAATGAGCAGTTCTTC	CASSLVTGTNNEQFF	NA	TRBJ2-1	NA	TRBV7-3
TGCGCCAGCAGCCAAGATTTCAGAAAAGAGACCCAGTACTTC	CASSQDFRKETQYF	NA	TRBJ2-5	NA	TRBV4-1
TGTGCCAGCAGCTTAGGCGGGGGGCCCTACGAGCAGTACTTC	CASSLGGGPYEQYF	TRBD2	TRBJ2-7	NA	TRBV7-2
TGCGCCAGCAGCCAATTTCATCAGGCGGACGGAAACACCATATATTTT	CASSQFHQADGNTIYF	NA	TRBJ1-3	NA	TRBV4-3
TGTGCCAGCAGCTTTGGAGGGGCGGATGAAAAACTGTTTTTT	CASSFGGADEKLFF	NA	TRBJ1-4	NA	TRBV7-9
TGTGCCAGCAGCCCGGACGCCGGGACAGGGGGCAATCAGCCCCAGCATTTT	CASSPDAGTGGNQPQHF	TRBD1	TRBJ1-5	NA	TRBV7-8
TGCGCCAGCAGTGAGTGGGACAGGGAAGGGGAGACCCAGTACTTC	CASSEWDREGETQYF	TRBD1	TRBJ2-5	NA	TRBV10-2
TGTGCCAGCAGCCACGGGGCTGATGGCTACACCTTC	CASSHGADGYTF	NA	TRBJ1-2	few	TRBV7-2
TGTGCCAGCACTCCCTATGGGACTCCCGAAAAACTGTTTTTT	CASTPYGTPEKLFF	NA	TRBJ1-4	NA	TRBV7-2